The sequence of this T cell receptor (beta chain) was determined in a study of tumor T cells in aggressive B-cell lymphoma. The method was immunoSEQ multiplex PCR; TCRdb's version includes in-frame clones alone and lacks a portion of them. The table lists 9,500 to 10,000 clones, roughly 85% of them singletons. The sequencing input was tumor tissue. The receptor was isolated from an adult with diffuse large B cell lymphoma.

The CDR3 here is CASREGAWNTEAFF. For the CDR3, the DNA is TGTGCCAGCAGGGAGGGCGCTTGGAACACTGAAGCTTTCTTT. The genes are TRBV7-2 and TRBJ1-1, with D unresolved. Germline CDR1 SGHTA, CDR2 FQGNSA. V shed 6 bases and J shed 1 base, with 12 bases lying between them. The CDR3 extends over 14 amino acids.